These T cell receptor beta chains were read from a single sample in a study of Graves' ophthalmopathy and Graves' hyperthyroidism. Each CDR3 protein is one row after TCRdb ran MiXCR on the multiplex PCR reads. This table has about 390,000 distinct CDR3 sequences, 15% appearing once. Material: peripheral blood. The receptors were gathered from a woman aged 18-29 years with stable Graves' hyperthyroidism. Each CDR3 is given with its conserved first and last residue. D genes are given only for firm matches. Only part of the rows carry a size: once, few, many, or a class if the clone is expanded.

V	D	size	J	CDR3	DNA
TRBV7-2	TRBD2	many	TRBJ2-7	CASSLPGRSYEQYF	TGTGCCAGCAGCTTACCCGGGAGGTCCTACGAGCAGTACTTC
TRBV6-5	TRBD1	many	TRBJ1-1	CASSYKQGAEASF	TGTGCCAGCAGTTATAAACAGGGGGCTGAAGCTTCCTTT
TRBV15	.	few	TRBJ2-2	CATSPSRGVHTGELLF	TGTGCCACCAGCCCATCTAGGGGGGTTCACACCGGGGAGCTGCTTTTT
TRBV11-2	.	many	TRBJ2-7	CASSPTQGKQYF	TGTGCCAGCAGCCCCACACAGGGCAAGCAGTACTTC
TRBV12-3/TRBV12-4	.	many	TRBJ1-5	CASSLGAPGNQPQHF	TGTGCCAGCAGTTTAGGGGCGCCGGGCAATCAGCCCCAGCATTTT
TRBV7-2	.	many	TRBJ2-7	CASSLSIAISYEQYF	TGTGCCAGCAGCTTAAGTATAGCGATCTCCTACGAGCAGTACTTC
TRBV11-2	.	many	TRBJ1-1	CASSRFRGPTEAFF	TGTGCCAGCAGCCGATTCCGAGGGCCCACTGAAGCTTTCTTT
TRBV7-2	.	.	TRBJ2-1	CASGIEGNEQFF	TGTGCCAGCGGGATCGAGGGGAATGAGCAGTTCTTC
TRBV10-3	TRBD1	.	TRBJ1-5	CAIGGTENQPQHF	TGTGCCATCGGCGGGACAGAGAATCAGCCCCAGCATTTT
TRBV6-1	.	many	TRBJ2-5	CASSPDRQETQYF	TGTGCCAGCAGCCCGGACAGACAAGAGACCCAGTACTTC
TRBV11-3	TRBD2	.	TRBJ2-2	CASSFSGGAPGELFF	TGTGCCAGCAGCTTTAGCGGGGGGGCCCCCGGGGAGCTGTTTTTT
TRBV12-5	.	many	TRBJ1-1	CASGSNRVGNTEAFF	TGTGCTAGTGGTTCGAACAGGGTGGGTAACACTGAAGCTTTCTTT
TRBV6-5	.	many	TRBJ1-1	CASGRVMNTEAFF	TGTGCCAGCGGGAGAGTGATGAACACTGAAGCTTTCTTT
TRBV5-5	.	.	TRBJ1-1	CASSLGLVTEAFF	TGTGCCAGCAGCTTGGGGCTCGTTACTGAAGCTTTCTTT
TRBV6-5	.	many	TRBJ1-2	CASSYRGVGYGYTF	TGTGCCAGCAGTTACAGGGGAGTTGGCTATGGCTACACCTTC
TRBV28	TRBD1	.	TRBJ1-6	CASSRDSTNSPLHF	TGTGCCAGCAGTCGGGACAGTACCAATTCACCCCTCCACTTT
TRBV19	.	.	TRBJ2-7	CASMGLVGPYDQYF	TGTGCCAGTATGGGGCTGGTGGGGCCGTACGATCAGTACTTC
TRBV6-2/TRBV6-3	.	few	TRBJ2-7	CASNPMRLSSYEQYF	TGTGCCAGCAACCCAATGCGGCTTAGCTCCTACGAGCAGTACTTC
TRBV6-4	TRBD2	many	TRBJ2-7	CASSRRGGQLASYEQYF	TGTGCCAGCAGCCGCCGGGGGGGACAACTGGCTTCCTACGAGCAGTACTTC
TRBV19	TRBD1	many	TRBJ2-5	CASSTTGAPTGETQYF	TGTGCCAGTAGTACGACAGGGGCGCCGACGGGGGAGACCCAGTACTTC
TRBV18	.	many	TRBJ2-7	CASSGGLRYEQYF	TGTGCCAGCTCAGGCGGACTACGCTACGAGCAGTACTTC
TRBV18	.	.	TRBJ2-6	CASSQSGTSTLGANVLTF	TGTGCCAGCTCACAGTCCGGGACATCAACCCTTGGGGCCAACGTCCTGACTTTC
TRBV18	.	many	TRBJ1-2	CASSFDSRVDGYTF	TGTGCCAGCTCATTTGACTCCAGGGTGGATGGCTACACCTTC
TRBV6-1	.	many	TRBJ1-5	CASSSGVRQPQHF	TGTGCCAGCAGCTCAGGGGTTCGTCAGCCCCAGCATTTT
TRBV20-1	.	.	TRBJ2-7	CSARDKGGVPYEQYF	TGCAGTGCTAGAGATAAAGGAGGGGTCCCCTACGAGCAGTACTTC
TRBV19	TRBD1	many	TRBJ1-1	CASSPFYRQGTNTEAFF	TGTGCCAGTAGCCCCTTCTATAGACAGGGGACAAACACTGAAGCTTTCTTT
TRBV2	.	.	TRBJ1-2	CASSVRGSYGYTF	TGTGCCAGCAGTGTTAGAGGATCCTATGGCTACACCTTC
TRBV6-1	.	many	TRBJ2-7	CASSEGGNPRYEQYF	TGTGCCAGCAGTGAAGGGGGAAATCCAAGATACGAGCAGTACTTC
TRBV12-3/TRBV12-4	.	many	TRBJ2-2	CASRLRGTGELFF	TGTGCCAGCAGATTACGGGGGACCGGGGAGCTGTTTTTT
TRBV29-1	TRBD2	few	TRBJ2-5	CSANLAGGRRETQYF	TGCAGCGCCAATCTAGCGGGGGGCCGTAGGGAGACCCAGTACTTC
TRBV6-5	TRBD1	many	TRBJ1-2	CASRLTGSYGYTF	TGTGCCAGCAGACTGACAGGGTCCTATGGCTACACCTTC
TRBV27	TRBD1	few	TRBJ1-5	CASSLGQGYQPQHF	TGTGCCAGCAGTTTAGGACAGGGCTATCAGCCCCAGCATTTT
TRBV13	.	many	TRBJ2-7	CASSLHPGYEQYF	TGTGCCAGCAGCTTACATCCGGGATACGAGCAGTACTTC
TRBV10-3	TRBD1	once	TRBJ1-2	CAISGYRGGYTF	TGTGCCATCAGTGGATACAGGGGAGGCTACACCTTC
TRBV28	.	.	TRBJ2-7	CASIKSPASEQYF	TGTGCCAGCATAAAAAGTCCGGCGTCCGAGCAGTACTTC